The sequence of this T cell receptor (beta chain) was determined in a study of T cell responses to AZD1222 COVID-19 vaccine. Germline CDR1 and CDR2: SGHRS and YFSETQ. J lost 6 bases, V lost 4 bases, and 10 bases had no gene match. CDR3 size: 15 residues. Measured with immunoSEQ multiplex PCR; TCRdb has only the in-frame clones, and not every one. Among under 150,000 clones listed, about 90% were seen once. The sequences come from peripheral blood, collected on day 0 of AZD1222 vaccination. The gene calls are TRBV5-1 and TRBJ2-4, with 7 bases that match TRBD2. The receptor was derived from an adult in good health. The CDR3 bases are TGCGCCAGCAGCCAGGAGGGCGGGAGATTAAACATTCAGTACTTC. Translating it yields CASSQEGGRLNIQYF.